The rows below give T cell receptor beta chains drawn from one sample of a study of identical twins. TCRdb ran MiXCR on the 5' RACE reads and lists one entry per CDR3 protein. The data contain 400,000 to 550,000 distinct CDR3 sequences, less than 25% of them seen just once; the ten biggest clones take up 0.91%. These data also featured in a second study, about T cells expressing NK-cell markers.

The sequenced material came from CD4+ T cells sorted from blood. The source is a woman younger than 35 in good health. Both conserved end residues are trimmed from each CDR3. Each record gives: J gene, V gene, CDR3 protein.

>TRBJ2-5|TRBV20-1
SATAGTSSETQY
>TRBJ1-1|TRBV6-1
ASSRKGRGHTEAF
>TRBJ1-5|TRBV6-1
ASSLRNSNQPQH
>TRBJ2-3|TRBV6-5
ASSRSGDTQY
>TRBJ1-2|TRBV29-1
SVVSSANYGYT
>TRBJ2-5|TRBV9
ASSISGNQETQY
>TRBJ2-5|TRBV5-1
ASRTRQAETQY
>TRBJ2-7|TRBV20-1
SARLLSYYEQY
>TRBJ1-5|TRBV6-2/TRBV6-3
ASSYSGLGPQPQH
>TRBJ1-4|TRBV20-1
SAPGTGGEKLF
>TRBJ2-3|TRBV20-1
SVERDTQY
>TRBJ2-1|TRBV20-1
RPDGEQF
>TRBJ1-2|TRBV7-2
ASSSGTGLVNYGYT
>TRBJ1-6|TRBV6-5
ASRQRPSPLH
>TRBJ1-2|TRBV4-3
ASSQDPGVSYGYT
>TRBJ1-4|TRBV3-1
ASSTTPTATNEKLF
>TRBJ1-2|TRBV20-1
SGGERGRVYGYT
>TRBJ1-6|TRBV15
ATSLPGAPLH
>TRBJ2-2|TRBV10-1
ASRSGQGSGELF
>TRBJ1-2|TRBV5-5
ASTPELEAGYGYT
>TRBJ2-4|TRBV7-2
ASSFTGGQNIQY
>TRBJ2-7|TRBV19
ASSPLLGAAYEQY
>TRBJ1-2|TRBV7-8
ASSKRVDYGYT
>TRBJ2-3|TRBV29-1
SLSDGSTDTQY
>TRBJ2-1|TRBV10-3
ATGTDTYNEQF
>TRBJ2-1|TRBV18
ASNRGAESSYNEQF
>TRBJ2-3|TRBV12-3/TRBV12-4
ASSLPPGTSRLTDTQY
>TRBJ2-1|TRBV12-3/TRBV12-4
ASSLAQSGGADQQF
>TRBJ1-4|TRBV5-1
ASSLSSGGEKLF
>TRBJ2-7|TRBV18
ASSSVRQEQY
>TRBJ2-3|TRBV10-1
ASSETGTAHTQY
>TRBJ2-7|TRBV20-1
SAQGQYSYEQY
>TRBJ1-1|TRBV20-1
SAIGQKAF
>TRBJ2-1|TRBV20-1
SARIGPGQF
>TRBJ2-1|TRBV20-1
SAHGRDAALGGEQF
>TRBJ2-1|TRBV20-1
SARDQGTREYEQF
>TRBJ1-1|TRBV29-1
SAGQGMSMNTEAF
>TRBJ2-7|TRBV15
ATSRLAGTSYEQY
>TRBJ1-5|TRBV10-3
AISEEVRQPQH
>TRBJ2-1|TRBV29-1
SVKQGNEQF
>TRBJ2-7|TRBV5-6
ASSLIAGDHEQY
>TRBJ2-6|TRBV10-2
ASSEGGANVLT
>TRBJ2-1|TRBV5-1
ASSHGGVSYNEQF
>TRBJ2-7|TRBV7-2
ASSLAWSSGFEQY
>TRBJ2-1|TRBV29-1
SALTGAHNEQF
>TRBJ1-4|TRBV9
ASSVQAATNEKLF
>TRBJ2-1|TRBV20-1
SATTPGTGGWYEQF
>TRBJ2-6|TRBV9
ASSVAGANVLT